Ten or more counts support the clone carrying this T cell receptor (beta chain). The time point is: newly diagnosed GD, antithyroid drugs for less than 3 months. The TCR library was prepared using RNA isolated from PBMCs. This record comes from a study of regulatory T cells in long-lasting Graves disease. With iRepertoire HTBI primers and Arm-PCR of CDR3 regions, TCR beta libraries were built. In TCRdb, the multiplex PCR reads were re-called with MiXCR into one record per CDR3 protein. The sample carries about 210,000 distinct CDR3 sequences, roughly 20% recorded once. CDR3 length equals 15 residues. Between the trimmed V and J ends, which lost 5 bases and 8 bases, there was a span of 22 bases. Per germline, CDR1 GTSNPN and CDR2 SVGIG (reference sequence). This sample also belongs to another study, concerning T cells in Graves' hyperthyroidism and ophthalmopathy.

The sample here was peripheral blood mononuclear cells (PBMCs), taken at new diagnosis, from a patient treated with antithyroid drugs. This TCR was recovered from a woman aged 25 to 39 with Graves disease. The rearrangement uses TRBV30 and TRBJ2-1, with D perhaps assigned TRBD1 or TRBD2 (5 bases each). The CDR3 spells CAWAIRGLKGDEQFF. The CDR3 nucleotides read TGTGCCTGGGCAATCCGGGGCCTCAAGGGCGATGAGCAGTTCTTC. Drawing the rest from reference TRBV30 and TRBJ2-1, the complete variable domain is SQTIHQWPATLVQPVGSPLSLECTVEGTSNPNLYWYRQAAGRGLQLLFYSVGIGQISSEVPQNLSASRPQDRQFILSSKKLLLSDSGFYLCAWAIRGLKGDEQFFGPGTRLTVL.